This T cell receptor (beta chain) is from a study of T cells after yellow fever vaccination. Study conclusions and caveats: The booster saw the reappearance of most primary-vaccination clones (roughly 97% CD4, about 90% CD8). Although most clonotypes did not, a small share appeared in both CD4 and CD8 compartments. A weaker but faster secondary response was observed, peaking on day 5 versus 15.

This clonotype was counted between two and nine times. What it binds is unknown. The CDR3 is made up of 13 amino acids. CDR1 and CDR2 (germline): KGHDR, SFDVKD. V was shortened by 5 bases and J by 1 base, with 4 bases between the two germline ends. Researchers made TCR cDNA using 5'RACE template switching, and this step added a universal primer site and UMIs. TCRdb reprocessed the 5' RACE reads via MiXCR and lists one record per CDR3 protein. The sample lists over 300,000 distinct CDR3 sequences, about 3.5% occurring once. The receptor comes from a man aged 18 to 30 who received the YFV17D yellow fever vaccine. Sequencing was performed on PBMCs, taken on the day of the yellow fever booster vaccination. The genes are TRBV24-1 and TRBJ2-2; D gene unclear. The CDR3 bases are TGTGCCACCAGTGCGAAGAACACCGGGGAGCTGTTTTTT. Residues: CATSAKNTGELFF.